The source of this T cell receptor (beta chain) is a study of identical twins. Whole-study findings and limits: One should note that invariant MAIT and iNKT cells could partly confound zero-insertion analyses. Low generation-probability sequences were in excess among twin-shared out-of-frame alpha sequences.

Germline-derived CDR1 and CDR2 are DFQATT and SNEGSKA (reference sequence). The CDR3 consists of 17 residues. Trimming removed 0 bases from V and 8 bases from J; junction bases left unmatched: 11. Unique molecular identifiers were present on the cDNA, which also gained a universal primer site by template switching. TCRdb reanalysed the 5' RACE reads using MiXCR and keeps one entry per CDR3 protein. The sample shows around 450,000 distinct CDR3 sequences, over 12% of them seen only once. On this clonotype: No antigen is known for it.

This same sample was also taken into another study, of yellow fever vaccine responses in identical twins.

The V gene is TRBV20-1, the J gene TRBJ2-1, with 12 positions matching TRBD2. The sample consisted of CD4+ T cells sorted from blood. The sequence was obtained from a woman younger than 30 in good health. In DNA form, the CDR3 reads TGCAGTGCTAGAGAAAGGAGGGCCGGACTAGCGGGGCATGAGCAGTTCTTC. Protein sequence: CSARERRAGLAGHEQFF.